The present TCR beta chain was sequenced within a study of cytomegalovirus exposure and HLA in healthy donors. Deletions cut 1 base from V and 10 bases from J, with 13 bases between. Looked up from germline, CDR1 is SGHVS and CDR2 is FQNEAQ. The CDR3 sequence is 13 residues long. A multiplex PCR was run with 60 Vbeta primers and 13 Jbeta primers. Assay used: immunoSEQ multiplex PCR; TCRdb lists only in-frame clones, some missing. The sample consists of tens of thousands of clones, approximately 80% of them appearing once. Overall study findings and caveats: Donor immune exposure was known only as CMV serostatus.

Comments on this clone: The antigen is not known.

This receptor was obtained from a man aged 25-45 years in good health and CMV-seronegative. Sequencing was carried out using PBMCs. The chain carries TRBV7-8 and TRBJ1-1, with D possibly matching TRBD1 (5 bases). The CDR3 DNA reads TGTGCCAGCAGCTTAGATAGGGGAAGGGCAGCTTTCTTT. Protein sequence: CASSLDRGRAAFF.